This TCR beta chain came from a study of OX40 agonist ivuxolimab in advanced cancers. Assay: immunoSEQ multiplex PCR; the TCRdb copy retains only in-frame clones and omits some. The sample lists 90,000 to 120,000 clones, more than 85% occurring once. Trimming cost V 6 bases and J 3 bases, with 12 bases left between them. The CDR3 sequence is 14 residues long. The germline V gene encodes CDR1 ENHRY and CDR2 SYGVKD. The rearrangement joins TRBV10-3 to TRBJ1-3; the D gene is possibly TRBD1 (6 bases). The sequenced sample was CD4+ or CD8+ T cells sorted from blood, obtained in a trial of the OX40 agonist ivuxolimab. The receptor's source is an adult with an advanced solid tumor such as melanoma, head and neck, liver or kidney cancer. CDR3 bases: TGTGCCATCAGCGAACAGGGCTTTGGAAACACCATATATTTT. It yields the protein CAISEQGFGNTIYF.